This T cell receptor beta chain is drawn from a study of T cell responses to AZD1222 COVID-19 vaccine. Study observations and caveats: Mostly white British, mostly female donors; authors suggested clonal diversity may be underestimated. CD4 TCRs linked to vaccination spanned spike, dominating at 160-218 and 743-854. Seropositive status at baseline applied to only six AZD1222 recipients. Spike-specific TCR breadth and depth were elevated following two AZD1222 doses.

Remarks on this clone: Its antigen is still unknown.

There are 17 residues in the CDR3. Trimming stripped 0 bases from V and 1 base from J, with 14 bases between. Looked up from germline, CDR1 is SNHLY and CDR2 is FYNNEI. Profiling relied on immunoSEQ multiplex PCR, and the TCRdb table lists in-frame clones only, not all of them. The table lists 40,000 to 55,000 clones, roughly 85% of them singletons. The starting material was peripheral blood, obtained 28 days after the second AZD1222 dose. The origin of this receptor is an adult who received the AZD1222 COVID-19 vaccine. This chain links TRBV2 with TRBJ2-3; the D is unclear. As DNA, the CDR3 is TGTGCCAGCAGTGAAGCGCTAAGGCCAGTGGGCACAGATACGCAGTATTTT. Translating it yields CASSEALRPVGTDTQYF.